This is a list of T cell receptor beta chains from one sample in a study of blood T cell repertoires in COVID-19. The protocol was immunoSEQ multiplex PCR, while the TCRdb copy is restricted to in-frame clones and leaves out a portion. Of around 170,000 clones detected, 88% appear once; the ten largest clones hold roughly 9%. The sample was PBMCs or T cells enriched from blood (not recorded which). The receptors stem from a woman aged 18-29 years who had recovered from COVID-19. CDR3s include the opening cysteine and the closing phenylalanine or tryptophan. A D gene is named only where the DNA matches it firmly.

>TRBV28|TRBJ2-7|TRBD1|17
CASSFIRDRATSYEQYF
TGTGCCAGCAGTTTCATTCGAGACAGGGCCACCTCCTACGAGCAGTACTTC
>TRBV19|TRBJ1-2|-|14
CASSWDKFGYGYTF
TGTGCCAGTAGTTGGGACAAGTTCGGCTATGGCTACACCTTC
>TRBV5-6|TRBJ2-5|TRBD2|15
CASSFGGGAWETQYF
TGTGCCAGCAGCTTCGGCGGGGGGGCGTGGGAGACCCAGTACTTC
>TRBV9|TRBJ1-1|-|13
CASSVDMNTEAFF
TGTGCCAGCAGCGTAGACATGAACACTGAAGCTTTCTTT
>TRBV5-1|TRBJ1-1|-|14
CASSLAAGGAEAFF
TGCGCCAGCAGCTTGGCCGCGGGGGGCGCTGAAGCTTTCTTT
>TRBV28|TRBJ1-5|TRBD1|15
CASSRTGGGNQPQHF
TGTGCCAGCAGTCGGACAGGGGGCGGCAATCAGCCCCAGCATTTT
>TRBV19|TRBJ1-2|TRBD1|21
CASRRHLRFRDRGAANYGYTF
TGTGCCAGTAGAAGGCACCTGAGATTCCGGGACAGGGGAGCAGCTAACTATGGCTACACCTTC
>TRBV4-1|TRBJ2-7|TRBD1|16
CASSQETGLASYEQYF
TGCGCCAGCAGCCAAGAGACAGGGCTAGCTTCCTACGAGCAGTACTTC
>TRBV11-2|TRBJ2-1|TRBD1|13
CASSMDRVDEQFF
TGTGCCAGCAGTATGGACAGGGTGGATGAGCAGTTCTTC
>TRBV6-5|TRBJ1-1|-|13
CARQDRSNTEAFF
TGTGCCAGACAGGACAGATCGAACACTGAAGCTTTCTTT
>TRBV12-3/TRBV12-4|TRBJ1-1|TRBD1|13
CASSLLTGTEAFF
TGTGCCAGCAGTTTATTGACAGGGACTGAAGCTTTCTTT
>TRBV28|TRBJ2-1|-|14
CASSLLTAYNEQFF
TGTGCCAGCAGTTTATTGACAGCCTACAATGAGCAGTTCTTC